The clone carrying this TCR beta chain has a handful of counts. Its antigen is still unknown. This sample was included in a study of beta chain features in type 1 diabetes. Points from the study as a whole: Type 1 diabetes patients had TCRB CDR3s that were shorter (moderately but significantly so) in all four CD4+ subsets. VDJ junctions sequenced from type 1 diabetes patients showed fewer insertions and more deletions.

Expressed TCRB transcripts were sequenced after all isolated RNA was converted to cDNA. Reads from naive, central memory and regulatory T cell samples averaged approximately 3.7 million. Using immunoSEQ multiplex PCR, the repertoire was profiled, and TCRdb retains in-frame clones only, with some absent. The sample has 330,000 or so clones, 10% to 15% seen once. The CDR3 has 17 amino acids. Germline V gene lookup returns CDR1 MGHRA and CDR2 YSYEKL. Trimming removed 2 bases from V and 2 bases from J; junction bases left unmatched: 4. In total, each donor contributed a single heparinised blood draw that averaged approximately 120 mL.

The chain links TRBV4-1 to TRBJ2-3; 13 nucleotides agree with TRBD2. Sequenced material: naive CD4+ T cells from blood. This receptor was taken from a woman younger than 35 with type 1 diabetes. CDR3 sequence reads: CASSQWGTSGNTDTQYF. CDR3 coding DNA: TGCGCCAGCAGCCAATGGGGGACTAGCGGGAACACAGATACGCAGTATTTT.